The source of this TCR beta chain is a study of T cell repertoires in cytomegalovirus infection. Study summary: Recently identified HLA-C-restricted CMV epitopes were among the peptides used. Public TCR beta signatures marked donors with CMV infection and the matching HLA.

This CDR3 has 14 amino acids. Germline loops: CDR1 MNHEY, CDR2 SMNVEV (reference sequence). The J segment lost 8 bases and the V segment lost 3 bases, leaving 6 bases of the junction unmatched. Using its own MiXCR run on the reads, TCRdb lists one record per CDR3 protein. The table includes over 40,000 distinct CDR3 sequences, about 21% detected once. General study points: The study found HLA-C-restricted CMV-specific TCR beta clonotypes dominating the ex vivo response. Totalled public TCR beta family frequency picked out people who carried CMV plus the relevant HLA.

Turning to this clonotype: Its antigen remains unidentified.

Sequenced material: CD8+ T cells from cultured PBMCs, taken from culture after CMV antigen stimulation. The receptor was derived from a human donor in good health (CMV status not recorded). Some clones in this sample may be carry-over from other donors' samples. This chain links TRBV27 with TRBJ2-1, with 8 bases identical to TRBD2. The CDR3 is CASSLKLAVDEQFF. CDR3 nucleotide sequence: TGTGCCAGCAGTTTGAAACTAGCGGTCGATGAGCAGTTCTTC.